This entry is about one T cell receptor beta chain. What it binds is not known. PCR involved 60 Vbeta and 13 Jbeta primers. In the study's own analysis: An analysis that came later counted 73 million or so unique TCR beta chains, around 10 million shared. Here immunoSEQ multiplex PCR was the method, and the copy in TCRdb shows in-frame clones only, minus some. V and J calls and clone size are as listed in that table; D and trimming were resolved from the DNA. Of 130,000 or so clones listed, approximately 77% are singletons. This entry comes from a study of cytomegalovirus exposure and HLA in healthy donors. General study points: Most CMV-associated TCR beta chains were later found to appear HLA-restricted. Rare sequences made up most TCRs, while some public TCRs were found in many donors. TRBV6-2, TRBV6-3 and some other V segments were excluded as indistinguishable.

The V gene's germline CDR1 is MGHRA and CDR2 YSYEKL. The CDR3 consists of 15 residues. V was trimmed by 3 bases and J by 3 bases, leaving 12 bases between them. What was sequenced was PBMCs. The gene calls are TRBV4-1 and TRBJ1-5, with a tentative D call TRBD1 (5 bases). The receptor was derived from a woman between 40 and 50 years old in good health and CMV-seronegative. The CDR3 coding sequence is TGCGCCAGCAGCCAGGACGGGACTCTCAATCAGCCCCAGCATTTT. Translation gives CASSQDGTLNQPQHF.